This T cell receptor (beta chain) was sequenced for a study of T cell responses to AZD1222 COVID-19 vaccine. Study-wide findings and caveats: Clonal diversity may have been underestimated, and the donors were mostly white British, with more females than males.

On this clone: Its antigen is as yet unknown.

Sequencing was performed with immunoSEQ multiplex PCR; in TCRdb, only in-frame clones are kept and a portion is missing. The table lists 250,000 or so clones, 85% to 95% of them singletons. This CDR3 is built from 13 residues. Germline CDR1 is MDHEN and CDR2 is SYDVKM. The V gene lost 11 bases and the J gene lost 8 bases, with 21 bases spanning the gap. This receptor was identified in an adult in good health. The V call is TRBV28, the J call TRBJ1-2; no clear D. This sample comprised peripheral blood, obtained on day 0 of AZD1222 vaccination. The CDR3 here is CAVSRAPGEGYTF. The CDR3 DNA sequence: TGTGCCGTCTCCCGCGCCCCGGGAGAGGGCTACACCTTC.